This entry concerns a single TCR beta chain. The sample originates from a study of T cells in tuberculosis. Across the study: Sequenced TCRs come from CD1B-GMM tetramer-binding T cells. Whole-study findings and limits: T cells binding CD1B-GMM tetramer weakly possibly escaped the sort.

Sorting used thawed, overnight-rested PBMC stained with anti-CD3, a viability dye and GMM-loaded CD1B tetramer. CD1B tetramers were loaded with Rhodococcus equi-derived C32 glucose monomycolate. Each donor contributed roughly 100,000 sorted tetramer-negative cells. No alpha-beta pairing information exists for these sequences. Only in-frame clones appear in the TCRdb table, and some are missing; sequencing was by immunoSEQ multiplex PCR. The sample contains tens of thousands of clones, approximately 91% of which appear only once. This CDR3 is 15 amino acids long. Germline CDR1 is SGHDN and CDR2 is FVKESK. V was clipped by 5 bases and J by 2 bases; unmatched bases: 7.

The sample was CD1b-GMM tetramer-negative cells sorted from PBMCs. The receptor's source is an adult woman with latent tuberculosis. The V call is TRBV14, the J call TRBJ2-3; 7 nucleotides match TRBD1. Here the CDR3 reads CASSARDSPTDTQYF. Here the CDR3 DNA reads TGTGCCAGCAGCGCTCGGGACAGCCCCACAGATACGCAGTATTTT.